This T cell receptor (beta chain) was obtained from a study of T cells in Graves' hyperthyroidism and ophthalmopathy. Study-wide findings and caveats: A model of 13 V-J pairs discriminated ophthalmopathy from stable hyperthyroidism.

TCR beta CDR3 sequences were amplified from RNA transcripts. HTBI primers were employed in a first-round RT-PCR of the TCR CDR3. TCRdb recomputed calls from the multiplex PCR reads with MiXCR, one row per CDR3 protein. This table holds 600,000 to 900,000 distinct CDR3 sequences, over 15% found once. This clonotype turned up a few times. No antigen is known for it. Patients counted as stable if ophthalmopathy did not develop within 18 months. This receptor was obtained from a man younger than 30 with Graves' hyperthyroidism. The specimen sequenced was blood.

CDR3 sequence reads: CASSLGQPLYGYTF. The CDR3 DNA is TGCGCCAGCAGCTTAGGTCAACCTCTCTATGGCTACACCTTC. This rearrangement joins TRBV5-1 to TRBJ1-2; D gene uncertain. Trimming pared 2 bases from V and 4 bases from J, leaving 12 bases between. Germline lookup yields CDR1 SGHRS and CDR2 YFSETQ. There are 14 residues in the CDR3.